This T cell receptor (beta chain) was profiled in a study of blood T cell repertoires in COVID-19. Overall study context: Some COVID-19 samples were acute and others convalescent; all came from the United States, Italy and Spain. T cells, B-cell-depleted T cells, or PBMCs provided the cDNA or gDNA that served as material.

This CDR3 has 15 amino acids. Germline V CDR1 and CDR2: LGHNA, YNFKEQ. Trimming removed 3 bases at V and 4 bases at J, with 15 bases between. The repertoire was sequenced with immunoSEQ multiplex PCR; TCRdb's copy has only in-frame clones and lacks some. The sample lists more than 200,000 clones; 65% to 90% were seen once. This rearrangement joins TRBV4-2 to TRBJ1-1, with TRBD1 as a possible D gene (6 bases). The specimen was peripheral blood. The receptor's source is a man aged 25 to 40 with active or convalescent COVID-19. The CDR3 region has the DNA TGTGCCAGCAGCCATGCAACCGGGACATTCACTGAAGCTTTCTTT. Protein product: CASSHATGTFTEAFF.